This T cell receptor (beta chain) was captured in a study of blood T cell repertoires in COVID-19. Study summary: PBMCs, B-cell-depleted T cells, or T cells were the source of the cDNA or gDNA that made up the material.

The authors' processing: Researchers report that nucleated cell counts were estimated from reference gene primer amplification. Produced via immunoSEQ multiplex PCR; TCRdb's table is partial and in-frame only. That table is the source of V, J and clone size, and D and trimming were worked out from the DNA. The profile shows approximately 180,000 clones, over 60% of them singletons. The V and J ends lost 0 bases and 0 bases, in that order; junction bases with no gene match: 19. Germline lookup yields CDR1 KGHSH and CDR2 LQKENI. This CDR3 is built from 21 residues. The sequence was collected from a woman in her 70s with acute or convalescent COVID-19. This chain uses TRBV18 with TRBJ2-7; 8 nucleotides line up with TRBD2. The sample was peripheral blood. The CDR3 DNA is TGTGCCAGCTCACCACCGATTTCCGGGACTAGAGGGGGGAAGACCTCCTACGAGCAGTACTTC. Translating it yields CASSPPISGTRGGKTSYEQYF.